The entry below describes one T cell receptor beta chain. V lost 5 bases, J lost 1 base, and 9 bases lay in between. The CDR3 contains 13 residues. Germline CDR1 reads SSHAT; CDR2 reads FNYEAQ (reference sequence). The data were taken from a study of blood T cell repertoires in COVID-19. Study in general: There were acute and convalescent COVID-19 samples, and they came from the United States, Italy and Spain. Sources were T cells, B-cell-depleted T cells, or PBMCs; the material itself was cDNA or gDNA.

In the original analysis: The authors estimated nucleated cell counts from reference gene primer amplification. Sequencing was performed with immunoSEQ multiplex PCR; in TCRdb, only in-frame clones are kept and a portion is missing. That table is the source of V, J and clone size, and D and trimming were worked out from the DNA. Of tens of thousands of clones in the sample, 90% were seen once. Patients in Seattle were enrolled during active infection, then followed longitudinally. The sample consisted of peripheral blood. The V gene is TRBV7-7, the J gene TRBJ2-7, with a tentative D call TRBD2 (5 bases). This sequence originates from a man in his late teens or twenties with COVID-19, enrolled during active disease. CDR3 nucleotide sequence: TGTGCCAGCAGCCCCGGGGTTTCCTACGAGCAGTACTTC. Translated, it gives CASSPGVSYEQYF.